This TCR beta chain was retrieved from a study of beta chain features in type 1 diabetes. The study, taken as a whole, reports: Sequencing used cDNA, and cells with high TCR expression could therefore be over-represented. Moderate but significant shortening of TCRB CDR3s was recorded in all four CD4+ subsets from Type 1 diabetes patients. In comparison with healthy donors, patients had naive, central memory and Treg TCRB repertoires that appeared more similar.

Concerning this clone: Antigen unknown.

Sequencing targeted expressed TCRB transcripts, as all isolated RNA had been reverse transcribed. Assay: immunoSEQ multiplex PCR; the TCRdb copy retains only in-frame clones and omits some. The table lists 200,000 to 250,000 clones, under 20% of them singletons. The CDR3 is 13 residues long. The germline CDR1 and CDR2 sequences are SQVTM and ANQGSEA. Trimming removed 4 bases from V and 10 bases from J, with 19 bases in between. The rearrangement links TRBV29-1 to TRBJ2-5; D might be TRBD1 (5 bases). The TCR originated in a man under 40 with type 1 diabetes. The source material was naive CD4+ T cells from blood. This CDR3 reads CSVVPLYTGNQYF. DNA of the CDR3: TGCAGCGTTGTACCCCTCTACACAGGTAACCAGTACTTC. Variable domain in full (rest from reference TRBV29-1 and TRBJ2-5): SAVISQKPSRDICQRGTSLTIQCQVDSQVTMMFWYRQQPGQSLTLIATANQGSEATYESGFVIDKFPISRPNLTFSTLTVSNMSPEDSSIYLCSVVPLYTGNQYFGPGTRLLVL.